A selection of T cell receptor beta chains follows, all from one sample in a study of radiotherapy plus CTLA-4 blockade in lung cancer. The protocol was immunoSEQ multiplex PCR, while the TCRdb copy is restricted to in-frame clones and leaves out a portion. The table records 35,000 to 45,000 clones, just under 75% of them present only once. The source material was peripheral blood, sampled from a patient treated with radiotherapy plus ipilimumab. Receptors originate from a human donor with non-small cell lung cancer who had stable disease on radiotherapy plus ipilimumab. Both conserved end residues are part of each CDR3. A D gene is named only where the DNA matches it firmly. Only part of the rows carry a size: once, few, many, or a class if the clone is expanded.

NA	TRBV19	TRBJ1-5	TRBD1	TGTGCCAGCCAGGAGAGGGACAGCCTGGGAAATCAGCCCCAGCATTTT	CASQERDSLGNQPQHF
once	TRBV29-1	TRBJ2-1	NA	TGCGGCGCTGGAGGAGACCCTCCCAATGAGCAGTTCTTC	CGAGGDPPNEQFF
NA	TRBV7-9	TRBJ2-7	NA	TGTGCCAGCAGCCCCTCGGGAAGGGGAGGTATCGAGCAGTACTTC	CASSPSGRGGIEQYF
NA	TRBV19	TRBJ2-7	NA	TGTGCCAGCGCGGATTCCTACGAGCAGTACTTC	CASADSYEQYF
few	TRBV5-1	TRBJ2-3	TRBD2	TGCGCCAGCAAAAGGACTAGCGGATTCCTCACAGATACGCAGTATTTT	CASKRTSGFLTDTQYF
NA	TRBV7-2	TRBJ1-6	TRBD1	TGTGCCAGCAGCGAGCAAACAGGGGATAATTCACCCCTCCACTTT	CASSEQTGDNSPLHF
few	TRBV5-8	TRBJ1-4	TRBD1	TGTGCCAGCAGCTTTGGGACAGGGGCAACTAATGAAAAACTGTTTTTT	CASSFGTGATNEKLFF
NA	TRBV6-5	TRBJ1-1	TRBD1	TGTGCCAGCAGTACGGGGGACAGATACACTGAAGCTTTCTTT	CASSTGDRYTEAFF
NA	TRBV2	TRBJ2-5	NA	TGTGCCAGCAGTACTAGGGTGCAAGAGACCCAGTACTTC	CASSTRVQETQYF
NA	TRBV6-5	TRBJ2-7	TRBD2	TGTGCCAGCAGCCCGCCGGGAGGGCGTTACGAGCAGTACTTC	CASSPPGGRYEQYF
few	TRBV6-1	TRBJ2-7	NA	TGTGCCAGCAGTGTTAGGGGGACGCCCTACGAGCAGTACTTC	CASSVRGTPYEQYF
few	TRBV28	TRBJ1-5	NA	TGTGCCAGCAGTCAGGGAGGGTACAATCAGCCCCAGCATTTT	CASSQGGYNQPQHF
NA	TRBV30	TRBJ2-7	NA	TGTGCCTGGAGTAGGGGGGGGAGCTCCTACGAGCAGTACTTC	CAWSRGGSSYEQYF
NA	TRBV10-3	TRBJ1-5	NA	TGTGCCATCAGCATACAGGGTGGGGTCCAGCCCCAGCATTTT	CAISIQGGVQPQHF
NA	TRBV10-3	TRBJ2-1	NA	TGTGCCATCAGTGAGTCGAAGGGGCAGTCCTACAATGAGCAGTTCTTC	CAISESKGQSYNEQFF
few	TRBV5-4	TRBJ1-4	NA	TGTGCCAGCAGTCGGGAACCAAGTGAAAAACTGTTTTTT	CASSREPSEKLFF
NA	TRBV2	TRBJ2-3	NA	TGTGCCAGCGGACCTTCGGGGGATACGCAGTATTTT	CASGPSGDTQYF
NA	TRBV20-1	TRBJ1-3	NA	TGCAGTGCCAGGGGCAGGAACACCATATATTTT	CSARGRNTIYF
NA	TRBV18	TRBJ2-2	TRBD1	TGTGCCAGCTCACCTATGGGACAGGGGAACACCGGGGAGCTGTTTTTT	CASSPMGQGNTGELFF
NA	TRBV6-1	TRBJ2-7	NA	TGTGCCAGCAGCGGGGTCCGGCTGGACGAGCAGTACTTC	CASSGVRLDEQYF
NA	TRBV19	TRBJ1-1	NA	TGTGCCAGTACGTTTGGTCAGTTGAACACTGAAGCTTTCTTT	CASTFGQLNTEAFF
NA	TRBV7-9	TRBJ1-2	NA	TGTGCCAGCAGCAGCGAGGTACAGGTAGACTATGGCTACACCTTC	CASSSEVQVDYGYTF
NA	TRBV2	TRBJ1-2	NA	TGTGCCAGCATGATCCAGGGAGCGGGCCAAGATGGCTACACCTTC	CASMIQGAGQDGYTF
NA	TRBV2	TRBJ2-2	TRBD1	TGTGCCTCTTTAAGGGGGCGCAGAGACCGGAACACCGGGGAGCTGTTTTTT	CASLRGRRDRNTGELFF
NA	TRBV15	TRBJ1-2	NA	TGTGCCACCAGCAGAGGTAGGAGTGACAACTATGGCTACACCTTC	CATSRGRSDNYGYTF
NA	TRBV5-6	TRBJ1-5	NA	TGTGCCAGCAGCTCCGGGACTGGGGGATTATATAGCAATCAGCCCCAGCATTTT	CASSSGTGGLYSNQPQHF
NA	TRBV19	TRBJ1-5	TRBD1	TGTGCCAGTAGCCGGACAGGGATGAGGGGCGGCAATCAGCCCCAGCATTTT	CASSRTGMRGGNQPQHF
NA	TRBV5-4	TRBJ1-6	TRBD1	TGTGCCAGCAGCTGGGACAGGGATAATTCACCCCTCCACTTT	CASSWDRDNSPLHF
NA	TRBV5-1	TRBJ2-1	TRBD2	TGCGCCAGCAGCTTGGTGTCCTCTAGCGGGGGGAAAGGGGGCTACAATGAGCAGTTCTTC	CASSLVSSSGGKGGYNEQFF
NA	TRBV30	TRBJ2-3	TRBD2	TGTGCCTGGAGCCACGGGACTAGCGGGGATACGCAGTATTTT	CAWSHGTSGDTQYF
NA	TRBV7-9	TRBJ1-5	TRBD1	TGTGCCAGCAGCTTAGCAGGACAGGGGGCAAATCAGCCCCAGCATTTT	CASSLAGQGANQPQHF
NA	TRBV10-2	TRBJ1-1	TRBD1	TGCGCCAGCAGAAGACAGGGTGAAAAAGCTTTCTTT	CASRRQGEKAFF
NA	TRBV18	TRBJ2-3	TRBD1	TGTGCCAGCTCACCACCGGGACAGGACGATACGCAGTATTTT	CASSPPGQDDTQYF
NA	TRBV10-1	TRBJ2-5	NA	TGCGCCAGCAGTGATGGTGGCCACGAAGAGACCCAGTACTTC	CASSDGGHEETQYF
NA	TRBV29-1	TRBJ2-5	NA	TGCAGCGTTAGGGGGGGGCAAGTTCAAGAGACCCAGTACTTC	CSVRGGQVQETQYF
NA	TRBV7-2	TRBJ2-7	TRBD1	TGTGCCAGCAGCTTAGGACAGGGAAGCTCCTACGAGCAGTACTTC	CASSLGQGSSYEQYF
medium-sized	TRBV4-1	TRBJ1-1	TRBD1	TGCGCCAGCAGCTATGCCCCAGGGGGCACTGAAGCTTTCTTT	CASSYAPGGTEAFF
NA	TRBV6-1	TRBJ2-3	TRBD2	TGTGCCAGCCGGGGGGGATCGCAGTATTTT	CASRGGSQYF
NA	TRBV7-3	TRBJ2-2	NA	TGTGCCAGCGCAACAGGGTCTCCCCCCCGCGAGCTGTTTTTT	CASATGSPPRELFF
NA	TRBV28	TRBJ1-1	NA	TGTGCCAGTCAGGGGAACACTGAAGCTTTCTTT	CASQGNTEAFF
NA	TRBV18	TRBJ1-1	NA	TGTGCCAGCTCAGAAGGGGGAGTTAGCACTGAAGCTTTCTTT	CASSEGGVSTEAFF
many	TRBV6-5	TRBJ1-2	NA	TGTGCCAGCAGTTCTGGGAGGTTTGTGGGGTACTATGGCTACACCTTC	CASSSGRFVGYYGYTF
NA	TRBV5-1	TRBJ1-2	TRBD1	TGCGCCAGCAGCACCGCAGGGGGCTCTGGCTACACCTTC	CASSTAGGSGYTF
NA	TRBV9	TRBJ1-5	TRBD1	TGTGCCAGCGGAGGGACAGGGAATGTTCAGCCCCAGCATTTT	CASGGTGNVQPQHF
NA	TRBV30	TRBJ1-4	NA	TGTGCCTGGAAGGGCAGGGTGCGCGAAAAACTGTTTTTT	CAWKGRVREKLFF
once	TRBV7-2	TRBJ1-2	NA	TGTGCCAGCAGTTTTGATCGGGGGACTAACTATGGCTACACCTTC	CASSFDRGTNYGYTF
NA	TRBV19	TRBJ2-7	TRBD2	TGTGCCAGTAGCCGGGGACTAGCCTACGAGCAGTACTTC	CASSRGLAYEQYF
NA	TRBV7-2	TRBJ2-5	TRBD2	TGTGCCAGCAGCGCCTGGGCGGGGGAACAGACCCAGTACTTC	CASSAWAGEQTQYF
NA	TRBV7-9	TRBJ1-1	NA	TGTGCCAGCAGCGTACTGGGGAGTGAAGCTTTCTTT	CASSVLGSEAFF
NA	TRBV12-5	TRBJ2-5	NA	TGTGCTAGTGCCTTAGGGGGAGTGTATATTGAGACCCAGTACTTC	CASALGGVYIETQYF
NA	TRBV7-2	TRBJ2-2	TRBD2	TGTGCCAGCAGCCAAGAGGGAGGGGTAGGGGAGCTGTTTTTT	CASSQEGGVGELFF
few	TRBV5-6	TRBJ2-7	NA	TGTGCCAGCAGCTTGGCCCCTGGACAGCCCTACGAGCAGTACTTC	CASSLAPGQPYEQYF